The TCR beta chain under discussion was sequenced for a study of CD8+ T cells in alopecia areata. Study information: Female C3H/HeJ recipients aged about 7-11 weeks got skin from C3H/HeJ graft donors aged about 6-12 months that had spontaneous alopecia.

In each case, RNA was isolated and then reverse transcribed into cDNA as the sequencing template. Sequenced by immunoSEQ multiplex PCR; TCRdb stores in-frame clones only, minus some. This sample carries around 100,000 clones, none of them present only once. Findings and caveats of the study: Higher clonality was seen in lesional scalp than in normal scalp, especially in alopecia totalis/universalis.

This clone was counted between two and nine times. Its antigen is as yet unknown. Gene names and germline match the mouse. The CDR3 end is not reached by the read, which stops 4 residues before it; the germline J gene fills it in. The CDR3 totals 12 residues. Per germline, CDR1 NSQYPW and CDR2 LRSPGD (reference sequence). The TCR comes from a C3H/HeJ mouse with alopecia areata. The mouse strain carries the MHC haplotype H2-k. This chain links TRBV1 with TRBJ2-5; D perhaps matches TRBD2 (7 bases). Sequencing was done on a sample of lesional skin. The part of the CDR3 DNA that was read is TGCACCTGCAGGGAGGGGGGGGAC. Encoded protein: CTCREGGD. The full CDR3 reads CTCREGGDTQYF.